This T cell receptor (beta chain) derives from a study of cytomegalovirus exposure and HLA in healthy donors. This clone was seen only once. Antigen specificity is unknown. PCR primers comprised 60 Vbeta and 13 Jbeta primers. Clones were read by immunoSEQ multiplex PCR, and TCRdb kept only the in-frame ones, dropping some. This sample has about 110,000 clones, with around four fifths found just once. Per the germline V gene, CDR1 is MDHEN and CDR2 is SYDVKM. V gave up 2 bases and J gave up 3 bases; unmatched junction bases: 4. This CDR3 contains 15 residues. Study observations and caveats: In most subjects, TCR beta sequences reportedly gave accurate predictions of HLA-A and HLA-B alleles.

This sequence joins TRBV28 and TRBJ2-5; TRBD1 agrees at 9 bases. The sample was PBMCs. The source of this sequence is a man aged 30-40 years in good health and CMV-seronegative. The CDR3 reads CASSLSWTGEETQYF. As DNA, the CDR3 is TGTGCCAGCAGTTTAAGTTGGACAGGGGAAGAGACCCAGTACTTC.